The text below deals with one T cell receptor (beta chain). The germline V gene has CDR1 SGHVS and CDR2 FQNEAQ. This CDR3 comprises 15 residues. The V gene lost 1 base and the J gene lost 4 bases, with 8 bases spanning the gap. The record originates from a study of T cells in Graves' hyperthyroidism and ophthalmopathy. Amplification of TCR beta CDR3 regions used RNA as the template. Researchers ran a first-round RT-PCR on the TCR CDR3 using the HTBI primer set. TCRdb re-called the multiplex PCR reads with MiXCR, one entry per CDR3 protein. The data show 700,000 or so distinct CDR3 sequences, with about 16% seen just once and over 7.5% held by the top ten.

This TCR derives from a man younger than 35 with Graves' hyperthyroidism. The chain has TRBV7-8 and TRBJ1-6, with D perhaps TRBD1 (5 bases). Input material: blood. DNA of the CDR3: TGTGCCAGCAGCTTAGGGGGGGGGTATAATTCACCCCTCCACTTT. This codes for CASSLGGGYNSPLHF.